This T cell receptor beta chain was captured by sequencing in a study of identifying expanded T cells in peripheral blood. The CDR3 is 15 residues long. The ends lost 5 bases at V and 6 bases at J; junction bases unmatched: 4. CDR1 SNHLY and CDR2 FYNNEI come from the germline V gene. The repertoire was sequenced with immunoSEQ multiplex PCR; TCRdb's copy has only in-frame clones and lacks some. This table holds about 100,000 clones, about 87% found once. The source is a person between 18 and 70 years old in good health. Sequencing input: blood. This sequence joins TRBV2 and TRBJ2-1; TRBD2 matches 13 bases. The CDR3 DNA reads as TGTGCCAGCAGTTCACTAGCGGGAGGGCCCAATGAGCAGTTCTTC. This codes for CASSSLAGGPNEQFF.